This TCR beta chain comes out of a study of T-cell reconstitution after alpha-beta-depleted transplantation in children. The V gene lost 1 base and the J gene lost 4 bases, with 8 bases spanning the gap. The CDR3 totals 14 residues. TCRbeta library preparation incorporated unique molecular identifiers. TCRdb analysed the PCR reads with MiXCR anew, one entry per CDR3 protein. This table holds about 480,000 distinct CDR3 sequences, around 13% found once. The TCR originated in a human donor who donated a stem cell graft to a child with combined immunodeficiency. Sequencing used PBMCs from the stem cell graft donor, obtained from the stem cell graft. V gene TRBV12-3 or TRBV12-4 combines with J gene TRBJ2-1, with a tentative D call TRBD2 (5 bases). The DNA for the CDR3 is TGTGCCAGCAGTTTAGACGAGGGATACAATGAGCAGTTCTTC. This gives the protein CASSLDEGYNEQFF.